This TCR beta chain originates from a study of cytomegalovirus exposure and HLA in healthy donors. Germline CDR1 is LNHDA and CDR2 is SQIVND (reference sequence). The length of the CDR3 is 21 residues. The ends were cut back, 3 bases at V and 5 bases at J, with 34 bases in the middle. PCR was performed using 60 Vbeta and 13 Jbeta primers. Clones were read by immunoSEQ multiplex PCR, and TCRdb kept only the in-frame ones, dropping some. The table records 120,000 to 150,000 clones, about four fifths of them present only once. The sequenced material came from PBMCs. This sequence originates from a female donor in good health and CMV-seronegative. This chain links TRBV19 with TRBJ1-2; no firm D call. The CDR3 reads CASSMVLTVALGDQEIYGYTF. CDR3 bases: TGTGCCAGTAGTATGGTTCTGACGGTGGCGCTGGGAGACCAAGAGATATATGGCTACACCTTC.